The 5 T cell receptor beta chains presented below share a single source sample, sequenced in a study of shared clonotypes between healthy human individuals. The protocol was immunoSEQ multiplex PCR, while the TCRdb copy is restricted to in-frame clones and leaves out a portion. The table has roughly 2.1 million clones, just over 90% seen once. Terminally differentiated effector memory CD45RA+ cells were excluded from the naive CD8 cells, which were CD45RO-negative and positively selected for CCR7. The sequenced material came from naive CD8+ T cells from PBMCs. These receptors were taken from a man between 18 and 35 years old in good health. Some clones in this sample may be carry-over from other donors' samples.

The rearrangement links TRBV5-6 to TRBJ2-7; possible D gene TRBD1, 6 bases. Deletions cut 5 bases from V and 0 bases from J, with 12 bases between. The length of the CDR3 is 14 residues. The germline V gene encodes CDR1 SGHDT and CDR2 YYEEEE. Here the CDR3 reads CASSNRDDSYEQYF. DNA for the CDR3: TGTGCCAGCAGTAACAGGGACGACTCCTACGAGCAGTACTTC.

This chain connects TRBV7-9 to TRBJ2-7; D remains unclear. Trimming shortened V by 1 base and J by 5 bases, and 9 bases separated the two germline ends. Per the germline V gene, CDR1 is SEHNR and CDR2 is FQNEAQ (reference sequence). CDR3 length: 13 amino acids. The DNA for the CDR3 is TGTGCCAGCAGCTTAGAACGGCGGAACGAGCAGTACTTC. Translation gives CASSLERRNEQYF.

The genes are TRBV5-1 and TRBJ2-1; D may be TRBD2 (5 bases). Germline CDR1 is SGHRS and CDR2 is YFSETQ. CDR3 length equals 14 residues. Trimming removed 3 bases at V and 5 bases at J, with 12 bases between. This CDR3 reads CASSSWTGNNEQFF. CDR3 nucleotide sequence: TGCGCCAGCAGCTCCTGGACGGGAAACAATGAGCAGTTCTTC.

This clone was observed a few times. The chain employs TRBV7-9 and TRBJ1-1; D is uncertain. The V gene lost 4 bases and the J gene lost 5 bases, with 14 bases spanning the gap. CDR3 size: 14 residues. Germline V lookup: CDR1 SEHNR, CDR2 FQNEAQ (reference sequence). The CDR3 nucleotides are TGTGCCAGCAGCTCAGGAGCACTGTGGACTGAAGCTTTCTTT. This encodes CASSSGALWTEAFF.

V and J are TRBV29-1 and TRBJ2-7; D might be TRBD2 (6 bases). The CDR3 loop spans 12 amino acids. Germline values: CDR1 SQVTM, CDR2 ANQGSEA. Trimming removed 7 bases from V and 4 bases from J, with 14 bases in between. CDR3 in DNA: TGCAGCGCTTCTCCGCGGGGTTACGAGCAGTACTTC. Translated, it gives CSASPRGYEQYF.